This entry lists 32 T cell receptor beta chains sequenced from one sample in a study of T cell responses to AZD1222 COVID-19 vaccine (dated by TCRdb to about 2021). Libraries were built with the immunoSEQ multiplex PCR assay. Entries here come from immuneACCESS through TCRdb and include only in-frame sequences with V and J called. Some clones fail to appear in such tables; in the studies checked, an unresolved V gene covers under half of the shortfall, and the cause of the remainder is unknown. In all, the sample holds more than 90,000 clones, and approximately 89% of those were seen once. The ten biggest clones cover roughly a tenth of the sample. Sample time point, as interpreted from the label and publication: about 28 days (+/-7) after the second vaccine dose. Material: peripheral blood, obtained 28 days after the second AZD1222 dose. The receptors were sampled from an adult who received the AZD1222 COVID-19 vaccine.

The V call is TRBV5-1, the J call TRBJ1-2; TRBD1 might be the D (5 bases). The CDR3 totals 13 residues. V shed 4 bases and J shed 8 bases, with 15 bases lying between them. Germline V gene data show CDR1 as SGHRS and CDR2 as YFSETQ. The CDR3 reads CASSVPGSRGYTF. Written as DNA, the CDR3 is TGCGCCAGCAGCGTCCCAGGGAGTAGAGGCTACACCTTC.

The DNA for the CDR3 is TGTGCCAGCGGAAACACAGATACGCAGTATTTT. Translating it yields CASGNTDTQYF. The chain joins TRBV12-3 or TRBV12-4 to TRBJ2-3; no clear D. Trimming pared 8 bases from V and 2 bases from J, leaving 5 bases between. The CDR3 loop spans 11 amino acids.

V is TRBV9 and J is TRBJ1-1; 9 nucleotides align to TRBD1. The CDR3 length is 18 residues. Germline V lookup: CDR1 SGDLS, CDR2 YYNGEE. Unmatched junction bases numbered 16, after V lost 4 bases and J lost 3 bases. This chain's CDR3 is CASSTRPGQGAVYTEAFF. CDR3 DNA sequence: TGTGCCAGCAGCACCCGACCGGGACAGGGTGCAGTTTACACTGAAGCTTTCTTT.

The CDR3 loop is CASSYGDSGTDTQYF. The DNA of the CDR3 is TGCGCCAGCAGCTACGGGGACAGCGGCACAGATACGCAGTATTTT. This chain uses TRBV5-1 with TRBJ2-3, with TRBD1 identical over 7 bases. CDR3 length: 15 amino acids. Germline CDR1 and CDR2: SGHRS and YFSETQ. V lost 3 bases, J lost 1 base, and 5 bases stayed unmatched. Variable domain in full (rest from reference TRBV5-1 and TRBJ2-3): KAGVTQTPRYLIKTRGQQVTLSCSPISGHRSVSWYQQTPGQGLQFLFEYFSETQRNKGNFPGRFSGRQFSNSRSEMNVSTLELGDSALYLCASSYGDSGTDTQYFGPGTRLTVL.

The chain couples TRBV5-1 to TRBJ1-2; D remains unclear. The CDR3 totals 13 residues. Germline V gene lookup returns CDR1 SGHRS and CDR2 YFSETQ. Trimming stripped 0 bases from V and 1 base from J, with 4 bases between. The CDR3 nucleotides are TGCGCCAGCAGCTTGGTCGATAACTATGGCTACACCTTC. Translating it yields CASSLVDNYGYTF.

The CDR3 coding sequence is TGTGCCAGCAGTCTACCGCCAGACAGGAGCAATCAGCCCCAGCATTTT. This codes for CASSLPPDRSNQPQHF. This sequence joins TRBV6-6 and TRBJ1-5, with D perhaps matching TRBD1 (6 bases). CDR3 length equals 16 residues. V gave up 5 bases and J gave up 1 base, with 15 bases separating them. From germline, CDR1 is MNHNY and CDR2 SVGAGI (reference sequence).

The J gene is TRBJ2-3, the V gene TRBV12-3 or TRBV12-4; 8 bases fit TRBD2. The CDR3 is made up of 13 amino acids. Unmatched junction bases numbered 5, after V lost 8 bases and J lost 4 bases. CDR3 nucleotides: TGTGCCAGCTCCGGGACTAGACCAGATACGCAGTATTTT. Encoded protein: CASSGTRPDTQYF.

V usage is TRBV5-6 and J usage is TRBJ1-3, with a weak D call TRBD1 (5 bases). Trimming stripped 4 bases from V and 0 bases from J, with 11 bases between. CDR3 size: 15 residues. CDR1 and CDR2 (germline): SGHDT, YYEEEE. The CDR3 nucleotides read TGTGCCAGCAGCGGGGGACTTTTCTCTGGAAACACCATATATTTT. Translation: CASSGGLFSGNTIYF.

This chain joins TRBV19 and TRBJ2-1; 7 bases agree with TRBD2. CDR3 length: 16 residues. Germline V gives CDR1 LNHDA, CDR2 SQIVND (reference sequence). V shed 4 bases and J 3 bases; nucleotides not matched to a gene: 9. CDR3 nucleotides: TGTGCCAGTAGTAGCCGAGGACTAGGGATCTACAATGAGCAGTTCTTC. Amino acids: CASSSRGLGIYNEQFF.

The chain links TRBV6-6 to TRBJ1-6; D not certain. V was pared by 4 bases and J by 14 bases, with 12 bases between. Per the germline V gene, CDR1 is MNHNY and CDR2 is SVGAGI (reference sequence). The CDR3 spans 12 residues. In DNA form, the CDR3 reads TGTGCCAGCAGTTCACGGGCTCTATCCCTCCACTTT. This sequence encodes CASSSRALSLHF.

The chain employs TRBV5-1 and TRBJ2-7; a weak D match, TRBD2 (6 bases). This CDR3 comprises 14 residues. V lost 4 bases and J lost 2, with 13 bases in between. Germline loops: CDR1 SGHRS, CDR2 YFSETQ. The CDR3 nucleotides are TGCGCCAGCAGCCTCCGGGAGTACACCTACGAGCAGTACTTC. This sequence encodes CASSLREYTYEQYF.

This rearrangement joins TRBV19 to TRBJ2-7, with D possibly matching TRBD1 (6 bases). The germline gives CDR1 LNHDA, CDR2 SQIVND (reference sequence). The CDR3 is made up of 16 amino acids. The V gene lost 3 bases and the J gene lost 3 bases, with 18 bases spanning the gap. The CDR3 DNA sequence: TGTGCCAGTAGTATTTGGTGGGGGCAGGGGATCTACGAGCAGTACTTC. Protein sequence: CASSIWWGQGIYEQYF. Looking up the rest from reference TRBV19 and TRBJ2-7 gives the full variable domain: DGGITQSPKYLFRKEGQNVTLSCEQNLNHDAMYWYRQDPGQGLRLIYYSQIVNDFQKGDIAEGYSVSREKKESFPLTVTSAQKNPTAFYLCASSIWWGQGIYEQYFGPGTRLTVT.

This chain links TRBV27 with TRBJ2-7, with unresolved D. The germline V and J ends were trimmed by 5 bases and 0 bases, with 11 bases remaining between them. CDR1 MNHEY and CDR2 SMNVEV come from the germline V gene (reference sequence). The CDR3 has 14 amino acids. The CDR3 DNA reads TGTGCCAGCAGTCCCAGTCCGGTCTCCTACGAGCAGTACTTC. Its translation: CASSPSPVSYEQYF.

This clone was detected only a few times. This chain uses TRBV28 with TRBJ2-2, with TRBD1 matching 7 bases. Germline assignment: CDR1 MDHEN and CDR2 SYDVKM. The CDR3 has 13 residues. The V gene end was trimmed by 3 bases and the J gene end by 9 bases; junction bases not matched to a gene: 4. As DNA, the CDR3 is TGTGCCAGCAGTTTCACAGGGGAAAGGGAGCTGTTTTTT. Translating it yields CASSFTGERELFF. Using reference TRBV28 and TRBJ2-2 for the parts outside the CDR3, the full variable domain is DVKVTQSSRYLVKRTGEKVFLECVQDMDHENMFWYRQDPGLGLRLIYFSYDVKMKEKGDIPEGYSVSREKKERFSLILESASTNQTSMYLCASSFTGERELFFGEGSRLTVL.

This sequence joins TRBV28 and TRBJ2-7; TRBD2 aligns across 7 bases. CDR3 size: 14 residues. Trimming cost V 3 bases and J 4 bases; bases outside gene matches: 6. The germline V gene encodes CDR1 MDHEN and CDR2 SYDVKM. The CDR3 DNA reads TGTGCCAGCAGTTTGCCCGGGAGGACGTACGAGCAGTACTTC. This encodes CASSLPGRTYEQYF.

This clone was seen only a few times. CDR3 region: CASSYSSAYNEQFF. The CDR3, as DNA: TGTGCCAGCAGTTACTCCAGTGCCTACAATGAGCAGTTCTTC. V gene TRBV6-5 combines with J gene TRBJ2-1; D remains ambiguous. The CDR3 runs 14 residues. Germline V gene sequence: CDR1 MNHEY, CDR2 SVGAGI. Between the trimmed V and J ends, which lost 0 bases and 2 bases, there was a span of 5 bases.

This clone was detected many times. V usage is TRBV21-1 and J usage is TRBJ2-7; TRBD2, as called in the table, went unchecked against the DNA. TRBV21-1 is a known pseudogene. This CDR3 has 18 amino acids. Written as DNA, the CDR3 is TGTGCCAGCAGCAAACCCTCCCCGACTAGCGGACGAACCTACGAGCAGTACTTC. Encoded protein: CASSKPSPTSGRTYEQYF.

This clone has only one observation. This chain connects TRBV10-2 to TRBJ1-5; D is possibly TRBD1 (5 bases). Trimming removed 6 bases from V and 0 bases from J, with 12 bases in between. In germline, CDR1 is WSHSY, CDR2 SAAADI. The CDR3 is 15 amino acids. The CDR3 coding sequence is TGCGCCAGCAGGGGAGGAGGGGTTAGCAATCAGCCCCAGCATTTT. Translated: CASRGGGVSNQPQHF.

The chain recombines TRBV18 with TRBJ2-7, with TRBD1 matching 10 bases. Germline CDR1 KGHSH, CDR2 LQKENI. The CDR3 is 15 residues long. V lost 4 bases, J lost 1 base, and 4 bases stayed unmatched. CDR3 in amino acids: CASSRGTGDSYEQYF. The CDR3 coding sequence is TGTGCCAGCTCACGAGGGACAGGGGATTCCTACGAGCAGTACTTC. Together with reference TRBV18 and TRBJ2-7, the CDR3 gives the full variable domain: NAGVMQNPRHLVRRRGQEARLRCSPMKGHSHVYWYRQLPEEGLKFMVYLQKENIIDESGMPKERFSAEFPKEGPSILRIQQVVRGDSAAYFCASSRGTGDSYEQYFGPGTRLTVT.

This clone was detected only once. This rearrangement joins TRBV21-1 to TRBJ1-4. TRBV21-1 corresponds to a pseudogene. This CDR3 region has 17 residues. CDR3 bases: TGTGCCAGCAGCAAAAGGGTCAAAGCGGGGAACGGTGAAAAACTGTTTTTT. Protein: CASSKRVKAGNGEKLFF.

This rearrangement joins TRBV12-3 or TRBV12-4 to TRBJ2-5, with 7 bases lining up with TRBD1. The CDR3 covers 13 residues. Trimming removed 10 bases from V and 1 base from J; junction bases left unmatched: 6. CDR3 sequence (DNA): TGTGCCACCTCAGACAGGGCCCAAGAGACCCAGTACTTC. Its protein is CATSDRAQETQYF.

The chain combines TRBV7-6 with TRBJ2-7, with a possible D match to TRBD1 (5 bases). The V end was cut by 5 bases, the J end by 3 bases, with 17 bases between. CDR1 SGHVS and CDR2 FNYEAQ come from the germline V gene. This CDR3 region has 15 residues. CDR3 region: CASSPKSRGGYEQYF. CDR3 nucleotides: TGTGCCAGCAGCCCTAAGTCTAGGGGCGGCTACGAGCAGTACTTC.

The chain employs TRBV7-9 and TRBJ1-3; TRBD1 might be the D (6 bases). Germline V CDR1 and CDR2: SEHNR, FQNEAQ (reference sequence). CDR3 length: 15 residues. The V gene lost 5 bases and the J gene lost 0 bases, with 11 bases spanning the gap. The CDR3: CASSRQGISGNTIYF. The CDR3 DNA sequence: TGTGCCAGCAGCCGGCAGGGGATCTCTGGAAACACCATATATTTT.

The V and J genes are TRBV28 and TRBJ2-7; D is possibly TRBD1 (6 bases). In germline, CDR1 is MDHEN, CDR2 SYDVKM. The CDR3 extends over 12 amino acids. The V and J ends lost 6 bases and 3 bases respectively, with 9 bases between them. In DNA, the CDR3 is TGTGCCAGCAGACAGGGAGACTACGAGCAGTACTTC. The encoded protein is CASRQGDYEQYF.

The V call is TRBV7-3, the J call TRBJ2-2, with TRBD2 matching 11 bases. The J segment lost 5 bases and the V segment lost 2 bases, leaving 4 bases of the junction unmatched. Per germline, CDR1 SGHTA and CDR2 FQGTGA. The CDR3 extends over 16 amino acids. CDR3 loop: CASSLVLAGETGELFF. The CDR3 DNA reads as TGTGCCAGCAGCTTAGTACTAGCGGGAGAGACCGGGGAGCTGTTTTTT.

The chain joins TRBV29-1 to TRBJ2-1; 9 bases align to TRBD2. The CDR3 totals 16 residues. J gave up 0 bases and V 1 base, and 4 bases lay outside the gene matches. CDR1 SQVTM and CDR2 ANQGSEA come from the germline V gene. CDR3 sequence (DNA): TGCAGCGTTGAAGGGCTAGCGGGGAGCTCCTACAATGAGCAGTTCTTC. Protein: CSVEGLAGSSYNEQFF.

The CDR3 bases are TGTGCCAGCACCGGGGGACAGGTGAACACTGAAGCTTTCTTT. It is translated as CASTGGQVNTEAFF. The chain couples TRBV28 to TRBJ1-1, with 8 bases aligning to TRBD1. Looked up from germline, CDR1 is MDHEN and CDR2 is SYDVKM. The CDR3 has 14 residues. The V segment lost 7 bases and the J segment 0 bases; nucleotides outside the gene matches: 4.

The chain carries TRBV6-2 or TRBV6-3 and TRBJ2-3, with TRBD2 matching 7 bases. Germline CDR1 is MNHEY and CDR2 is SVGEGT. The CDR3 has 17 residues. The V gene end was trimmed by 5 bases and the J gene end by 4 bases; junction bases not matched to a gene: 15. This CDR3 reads CASSHPVFAGESDTQYF. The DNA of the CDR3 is TGTGCCAGCAGTCACCCCGTGTTTGCGGGAGAGTCAGATACGCAGTATTTT.

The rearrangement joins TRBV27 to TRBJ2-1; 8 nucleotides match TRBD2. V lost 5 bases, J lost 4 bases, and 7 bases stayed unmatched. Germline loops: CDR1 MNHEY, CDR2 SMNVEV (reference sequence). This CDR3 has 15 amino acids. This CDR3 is CASSPDASGYNEQFF. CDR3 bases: TGTGCCAGCAGTCCCGACGCTAGCGGGTACAATGAGCAGTTCTTC.

As DNA, the CDR3 is TGTGCCAGCAGCCGGGCCAGTTCTGGAAACACCATATATTTT. Protein: CASSRASSGNTIYF. This chain uses TRBV7-2 with TRBJ1-3; D gene unclear. Germline CDR1 SGHTA, CDR2 FQGNSA. This CDR3 region has 14 residues. Trimming removed 5 bases at V and 1 base at J, with 9 bases between.

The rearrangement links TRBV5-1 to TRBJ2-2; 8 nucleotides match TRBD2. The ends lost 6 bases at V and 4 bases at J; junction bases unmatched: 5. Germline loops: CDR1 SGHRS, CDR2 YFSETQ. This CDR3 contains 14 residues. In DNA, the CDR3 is TGCGCCAGCACCAGCGGGGGCGGCACCGGGGAGCTGTTTTTT. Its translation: CASTSGGGTGELFF.

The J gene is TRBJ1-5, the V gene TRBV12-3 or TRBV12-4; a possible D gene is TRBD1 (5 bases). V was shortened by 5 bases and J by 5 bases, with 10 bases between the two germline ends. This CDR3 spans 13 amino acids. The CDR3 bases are TGTGCCAGCAGTAACAGGTTATATCAGCCCCAGCATTTT. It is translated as CASSNRLYQPQHF.